This entry lists 4 T cell receptor beta chains sequenced from one sample in a study of tumor-infiltrating lymphocytes in oesophageal squamous cell carcinoma (dated by TCRdb to 2016 to 2017). The library was produced with PCR. TCRdb lists the instrument as Illumina HiSeq 2000. The public reads were reanalyzed by TCRdb: fastp trimming at Q25, MiXCR alignment, in-frame beta chains only. When rows share a CDR3 protein, they turn into one entry using the most common DNA and genes. This sample has about 12,000 distinct CDR3 sequences in its table, and more than 40% of those were observed once. The ten largest account for about 15% of the sample. Sequencing was done on a sample of normal esophageal tissue next to the tumor. These receptors all stem from a male donor with esophageal squamous cell carcinoma.

As concerns this clonotype: The CDR3 ends on some other residue instead of the conserved phenylalanine or tryptophan, so this is likely a read error. The limits of the CDR3 on the DNA are not certain, so only TCRdb's listed CDR3 is given. The chain links TRBV2 to TRBJ2-3; no DNA check was done on the table's D call, TRBD1. The length of the CDR3 is 17 amino acids, counting both ends. Germline V gives CDR1 SNHLY, CDR2 FYNNEI. This CDR3 reads CASSGESRGRWEQYFGP.

The chain is built from TRBV6-1 and TRBJ2-4; D could derive from TRBD1 or TRBD2 (5 bases each). The CDR3 is 15 residues long. Germline lookup yields CDR1 MNHNS and CDR2 SASEGT. V lost 6 bases, J lost 13 bases, and 25 bases lay in between. Here the CDR3 reads CASSLRGSETDTQYF. Here the CDR3 DNA reads TGTGCCAGCAGCTTGAGGGGAAGCGAGACAGATACGCAGTACTTC.

The genes are TRBV6-6 and TRBJ2-5; TRBD1 matches at 9 bases. The end of the DNA fits TRBJ2-7 better, so the J call may be wrong. CDR3 length: 18 residues. Germline V gene lookup returns CDR1 MNHNY and CDR2 SVGAGI (reference sequence). CDR3 nucleotide sequence: TGTGCCAGCAGTGGCTCCGGGACAGGGAGTACAAGGATTCTCGAGCAGTACTTC. Residues: CASSGSGTGSTRILEQYF.

J is TRBJ1-2 and V is TRBV5-5; D is possibly TRBD1 (5 bases). The V and J ends lost 4 bases and 0 bases respectively, with 13 bases between them. The CDR3 consists of 15 residues. Per the germline V gene, CDR1 is SGHKS and CDR2 is YYEKEE (reference sequence). For the CDR3, the DNA is TGTGCCAGCAGCGTCGACAGATCCCCTAACTATGGCTACACCTTC. Residues: CASSVDRSPNYGYTF.